This T cell receptor beta chain was sequenced in a study of cytomegalovirus exposure and HLA in healthy donors. Across the whole study: Sequencing of 150 million to 200 million T cells in an earlier analysis found 100 million to 140 million unique TCR beta sequences. Around 85 million unique TCRs from HLA-typed donors were held in an early data release. Study-level results: Later analysis showed most CMV-associated TCR beta chains appearing HLA-restricted. Excluded: some indistinguishable V segments such as TRBV6-2 and TRBV6-3.

V trimming: 0 bases; J trimming: 2 bases; junction bases outside the gene matches: 1. The CDR3 has 14 amino acids. CDR1 SGDLS and CDR2 YYNGEE come from the germline V gene. The PCR made use of 60 Vbeta and 13 Jbeta primers. The table came from immunoSEQ multiplex PCR; TCRdb's copy has only in-frame clones and leaves some out. The table has over 100,000 clones, 80% to 85% seen once. This clone has just a few counts. Its specificity is unknown. The sequenced material came from PBMCs. The V call is TRBV9, the J call TRBJ1-1, with 7 bases that match TRBD1. This clonotype was obtained from a woman in her fifties or sixties in good health and CMV-seropositive. Here the CDR3 reads CASSVGTGNTEAFF. CDR3 coding DNA: TGTGCCAGCAGCGTAGGGACAGGCAACACTGAAGCTTTCTTT. Looking up the rest from reference TRBV9 and TRBJ1-1 gives the full variable domain: DSGVTQTPKHLITATGQRVTLRCSPRSGDLSVYWYQQSLDQGLQFLIQYYNGEERAKGNILERFSAQQFPDLHSELNLSSLELGDSALYFCASSVGTGNTEAFFGQGTRLTVV.